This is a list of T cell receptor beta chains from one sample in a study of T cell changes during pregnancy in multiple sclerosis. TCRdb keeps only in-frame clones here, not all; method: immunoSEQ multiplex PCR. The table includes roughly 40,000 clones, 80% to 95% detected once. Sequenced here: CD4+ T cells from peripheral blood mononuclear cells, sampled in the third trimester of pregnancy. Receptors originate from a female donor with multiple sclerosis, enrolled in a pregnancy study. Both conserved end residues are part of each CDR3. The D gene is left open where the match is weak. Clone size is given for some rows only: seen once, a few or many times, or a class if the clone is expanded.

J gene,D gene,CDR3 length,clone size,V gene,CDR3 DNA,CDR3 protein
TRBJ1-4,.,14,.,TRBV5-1,TGCGCCAGCAGCTTGGCCGGCGGGTTAGGCGAACTGTTTTTT,CASSLAGGLGELFF
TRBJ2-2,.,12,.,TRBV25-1,TGTGCCAGCGGAGATTTCACCGGGGAGCTGTTTTTT,CASGDFTGELFF
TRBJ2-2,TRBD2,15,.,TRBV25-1,TGTGCCAGCAGTAACAGCGGGAGGGGCACCGGGGAGCTGTTTTTT,CASSNSGRGTGELFF
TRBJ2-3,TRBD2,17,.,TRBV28,TGTGCCAACAGTTTCTTAACTAGCGGAGGAAGCAAGGATACGCAGTATTTT,CANSFLTSGGSKDTQYF
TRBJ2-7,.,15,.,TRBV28,TGTGCCAGCAGTTCGCTACACAGGCTGCCCTACGAGCAGTACTTC,CASSSLHRLPYEQYF
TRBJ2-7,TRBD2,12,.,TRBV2,TGTGCCAGCAGTAGCGGGGCCTACGAGCAGTACTTC,CASSSGAYEQYF
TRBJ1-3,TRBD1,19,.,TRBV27,TGTGCCAGCAGTTTATCGGGCTGGGGGACAGAGAGCTCTGGAAACACCATATATTTT,CASSLSGWGTESSGNTIYF
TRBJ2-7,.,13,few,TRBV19,TGTGCCAGTAGTGGAGCTATCGGCTACGAGCAGTACTTC,CASSGAIGYEQYF
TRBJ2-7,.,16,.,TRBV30,TGTGCCTGGAGTGTGAGACGCTCCGCCAGGACCTACGAGCAGTACTTC,CAWSVRRSARTYEQYF
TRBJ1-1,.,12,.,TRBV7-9,TGTGCCAGCAGGGACAGGAACACTGAAGCTTTCTTT,CASRDRNTEAFF